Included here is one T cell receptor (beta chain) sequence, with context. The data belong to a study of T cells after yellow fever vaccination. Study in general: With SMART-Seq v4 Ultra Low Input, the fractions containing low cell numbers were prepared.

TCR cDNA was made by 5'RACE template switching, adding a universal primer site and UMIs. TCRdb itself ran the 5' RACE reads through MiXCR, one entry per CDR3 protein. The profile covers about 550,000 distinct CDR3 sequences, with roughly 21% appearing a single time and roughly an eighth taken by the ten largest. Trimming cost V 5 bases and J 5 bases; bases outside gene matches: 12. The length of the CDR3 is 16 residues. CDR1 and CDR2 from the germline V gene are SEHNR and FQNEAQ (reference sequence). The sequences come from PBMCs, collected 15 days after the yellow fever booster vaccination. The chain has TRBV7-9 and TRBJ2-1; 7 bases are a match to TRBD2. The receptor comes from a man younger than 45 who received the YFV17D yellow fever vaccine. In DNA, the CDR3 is TGTGCCAGCAGCCACTTTGAGCGGGGTAAAGACAATGAGCAGTTCTTC. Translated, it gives CASSHFERGKDNEQFF.